Included here is one T cell receptor (beta chain) sequence, with context. The sample is drawn from a study of blood T cell repertoires in COVID-19. Whole-study context: The origin of the acute and convalescent COVID-19 samples was the United States, Italy and Spain.

Method: immunoSEQ multiplex PCR; TCRdb's copy keeps in-frame clones and lacks some. Here the sample spans approximately 110,000 clones, 85% to 90% being singletons. CDR1 and CDR2 (germline): LNHDA, SQIVND (reference sequence). The CDR3 totals 16 residues. Trimming cost V 8 bases and J 6 bases; bases outside gene matches: 14. The TCR sequence derives from an elderly woman with COVID-19, enrolled during active disease. Sequenced sample: peripheral blood. The chain joins TRBV19 to TRBJ2-4; 9 nucleotides align to TRBD2. DNA of the CDR3: TGTGCCAGTTCGTTTGGCGGGAGGGCCGGGGGAAACATTCAGTACTTC. Encoded protein: CASSFGGRAGGNIQYF.